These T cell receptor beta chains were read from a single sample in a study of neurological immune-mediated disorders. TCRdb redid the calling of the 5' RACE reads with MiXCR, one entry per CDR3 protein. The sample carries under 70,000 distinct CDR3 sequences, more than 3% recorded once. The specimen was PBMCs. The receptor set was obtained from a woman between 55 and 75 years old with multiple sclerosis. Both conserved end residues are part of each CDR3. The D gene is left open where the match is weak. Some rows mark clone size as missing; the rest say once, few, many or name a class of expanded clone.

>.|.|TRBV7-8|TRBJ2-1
TGTGCCAGCAGCTTGAGGGGAAGCGCCTACAATGAGCAGTTCTTC
CASSLRGSAYNEQFF
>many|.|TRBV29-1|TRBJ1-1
TGCAGCGTTGAGTCAGCTGGGGGCACTGAAGCTTTCTTT
CSVESAGGTEAFF
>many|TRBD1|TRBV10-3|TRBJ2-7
TGTGCCATCACTAACCAGGGACAGGGGGCCCACGAGCAGTACTTC
CAITNQGQGAHEQYF
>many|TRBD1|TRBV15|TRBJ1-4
TGTGCCACCAGCAGAGTACCTGGGACAGCGAATGAAAAACTGTTTTTT
CATSRVPGTANEKLFF
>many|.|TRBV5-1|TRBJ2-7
TGCGCCAGCAGCCAACCCACAGGGATTTTTCGGCACGAGCAGTACTTC
CASSQPTGIFRHEQYF
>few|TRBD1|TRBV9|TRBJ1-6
TGTGCCAGCAGCGTAGAAGGCCAGGGGGCTTATAATTCAACCCTCAACTTT
CASSVEGQGAYNSTLNF
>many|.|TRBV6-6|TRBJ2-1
TGTGCCAGCAGTTACAATTACAATGAGCAGTTCTTC
CASSYNYNEQFF
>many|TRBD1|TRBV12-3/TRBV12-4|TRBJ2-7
TGTGCCAGCAGAAGGACAGGGGGAACCTACGAGCAGTACTTC
CASRRTGGTYEQYF
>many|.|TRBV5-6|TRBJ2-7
TGTGCCAGCAGCTCCCTCTCCTACGAGCAGTACTTC
CASSSLSYEQYF
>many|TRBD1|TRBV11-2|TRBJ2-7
TGTGCCAGCAGCACCACGGACAGGGGGCCCTACGAGCAGTACTTC
CASSTTDRGPYEQYF
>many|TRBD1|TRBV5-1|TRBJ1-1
TGCGCCAGCAGCCCGGGACAGGGAGGCAACACTGAAGCTTTCTTT
CASSPGQGGNTEAFF
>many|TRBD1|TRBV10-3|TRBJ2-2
TGTGCCATCAGTGACCTCCGACAGGGGGAGAACACCGGGGAGCTGTTTTTT
CAISDLRQGENTGELFF